This is a list of T cell receptor beta chains from one sample in a study of T cells in Graves' hyperthyroidism and ophthalmopathy. Each CDR3 protein gets one entry after TCRdb re-called the multiplex PCR reads with MiXCR. The repertoire consists of 300,000 to 400,000 distinct CDR3 sequences, with less than 15% occurring once and the leading ten covering roughly 8.3%. The specimen sequenced was blood. The receptors originated from a woman between 18 and 30 years old with Graves' hyperthyroidism. CDR3s include the opening cysteine and the closing phenylalanine or tryptophan. A D gene is named only where the DNA matches it firmly. For some rows the clone size is stated as once, few or many, or as a class when expanded; others skip it.

-	TRBV13	TRBJ2-7	many	CASSSNRVHHEQYF	TGTGCCAGCAGCTCGAACAGGGTTCACCACGAGCAGTACTTC
-	TRBV7-8	TRBJ1-5	many	CASSLAGLWGNQPQHF	TGTGCCAGCAGCTTAGCGGGTCTATGGGGCAATCAGCCCCAGCATTTT
-	TRBV28	TRBJ2-7	many	CASSPTMITGAEQYF	TGTGCCAGCAGCCCGACAATGATCACGGGAGCCGAGCAGTACTTC
-	TRBV7-9	TRBJ1-1	-	CASSRDSEAFF	TGTGCCAGCAGCCGAGACAGTGAAGCTTTCTTT
TRBD2	TRBV5-1	TRBJ2-3	few	CASSLGISGTYSTDTQYF	TGCGCCAGCAGCTTGGGTATTAGCGGGACATACTCCACAGATACGCAGTATTTT
-	TRBV7-9	TRBJ1-4	-	CASSYPTGANEKLFF	TGTGCCAGCAGCTACCCGACAGGAGCTAATGAAAAACTGTTTTTT
-	TRBV5-4	TRBJ2-7	few	CASRSWGIRSYLLYEQYF	TGTGCCAGCAGGTCATGGGGTATTCGGTCCTACCTCCTCTACGAGCAGTACTTC
TRBD2	TRBV2	TRBJ2-5	many	CASRRVLAGEETQYF	TGTGCCAGCAGGAGGGTACTAGCGGGGGAAGAGACCCAGTACTTC
-	TRBV9	TRBJ2-2	many	CASSVRESPGELFF	TGTGCCAGCAGCGTTCGGGAGTCCCCCGGGGAGCTGTTTTTT
TRBD1	TRBV6-2/TRBV6-3	TRBJ2-7	many	CASSSRQGVGYEQYF	TGTGCCAGCAGTTCGCGACAGGGGGTAGGCTACGAGCAGTACTTC
TRBD1	TRBV18	TRBJ1-4	many	CASSPPLGTDHEKLFF	TGTGCCAGCTCACCCCCCTTGGGGACAGACCATGAAAAACTGTTTTTT
-	TRBV6-1	TRBJ1-1	many	CASSEGLNTEAFF	TGTGCCAGCAGTGAAGGTTTGAACACTGAAGCTTTCTTT
-	TRBV12-3/TRBV12-4	TRBJ2-1	-	CATQNPGINEQFF	TGTGCCACCCAAAATCCAGGGATAAATGAGCAGTTCTTC
-	TRBV19	TRBJ2-2	few	CASRPGAPTGELFF	TGTGCCAGTAGACCAGGGGCGCCCACCGGGGAGCTGTTTTTT
-	TRBV29-1	TRBJ2-7	many	CSGGGGRNEQYF	TGCAGCGGGGGGGGCGGCCGCAACGAGCAGTACTTC
-	TRBV20-1	TRBJ1-1	many	CSARGGWNTEAFF	TGCAGTGCTAGAGGAGGTTGGAACACTGAAGCTTTCTTT
-	TRBV5-1	TRBJ2-1	many	CASSLFQGKYNEQFF	TGCGCCAGCAGCTTGTTCCAGGGGAAATACAATGAGCAGTTCTTC